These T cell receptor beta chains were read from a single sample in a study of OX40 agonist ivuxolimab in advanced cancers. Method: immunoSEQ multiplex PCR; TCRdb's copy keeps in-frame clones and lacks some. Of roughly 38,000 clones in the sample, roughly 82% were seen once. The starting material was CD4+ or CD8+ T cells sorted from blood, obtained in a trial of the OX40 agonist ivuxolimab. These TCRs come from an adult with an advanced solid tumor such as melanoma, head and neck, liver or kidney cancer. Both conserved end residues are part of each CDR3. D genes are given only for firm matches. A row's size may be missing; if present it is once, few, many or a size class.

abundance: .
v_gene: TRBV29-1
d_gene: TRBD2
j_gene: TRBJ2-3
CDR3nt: TGCAGCGTTGTGACTAGCGGGGGCCCAGATACGCAGTATTTT
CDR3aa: CSVVTSGGPDTQYF

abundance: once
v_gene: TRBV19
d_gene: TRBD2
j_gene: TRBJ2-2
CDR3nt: TGTGCCAGTAGTATCTTGGCTAGCGGGCGGGTCGGGGAGCTGTTTTTT
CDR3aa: CASSILASGRVGELFF

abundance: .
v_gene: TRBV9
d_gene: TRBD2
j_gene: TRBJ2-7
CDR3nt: TGTGCCAGCAGCGCGACGGGACTAGCCTACGAGCAGTACTTC
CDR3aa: CASSATGLAYEQYF

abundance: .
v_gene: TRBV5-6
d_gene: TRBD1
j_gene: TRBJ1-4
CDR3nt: TGTGCCAGCAGCCCTACCGGGACAGGGCATGAAAAACTGTTTTTT
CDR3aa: CASSPTGTGHEKLFF

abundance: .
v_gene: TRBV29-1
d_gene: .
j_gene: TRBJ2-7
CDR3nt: TGCAGCGTTGGGAGGCAGAATGAGCAGTACTTC
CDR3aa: CSVGRQNEQYF

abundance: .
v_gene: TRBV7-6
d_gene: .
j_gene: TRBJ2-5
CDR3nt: TGTGCCAGCAGCTCGCCCGGGGTCCAAGAGACCCAGTACTTC
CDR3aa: CASSSPGVQETQYF

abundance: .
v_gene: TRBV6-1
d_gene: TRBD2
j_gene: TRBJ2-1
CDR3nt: TGTGCCAGCAGTCTAGCGGGAGGTTCTCAGCGGGAGCAGTTCTTC
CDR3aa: CASSLAGGSQREQFF

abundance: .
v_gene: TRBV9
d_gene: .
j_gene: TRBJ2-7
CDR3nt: TGTGCCAGCAGCAGCGGCCTTAACTACGAGCAGTACTTC
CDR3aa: CASSSGLNYEQYF

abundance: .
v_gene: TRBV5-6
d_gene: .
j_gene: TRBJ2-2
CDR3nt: TGTGCCAGCAGCTTACCGGTACCCGGGGAGCTGTTTTTT
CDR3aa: CASSLPVPGELFF

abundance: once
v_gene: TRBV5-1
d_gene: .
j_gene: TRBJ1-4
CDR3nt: TGCGCCAGCAGCCTCTCAGGTACAACTAATGAAAAACTGTTTTTT
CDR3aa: CASSLSGTTNEKLFF

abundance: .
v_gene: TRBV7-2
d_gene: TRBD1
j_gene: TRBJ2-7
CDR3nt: TGTGCCAGCAGCCAGAACTCGGGACAGGGTATTAGTTACGAGCAGTACTTC
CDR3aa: CASSQNSGQGISYEQYF

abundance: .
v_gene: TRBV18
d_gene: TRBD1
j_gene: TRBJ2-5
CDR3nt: TGTGCCAGCTCACCGCAGAGGGGGCAGACAGAGACCCAGTACTTC
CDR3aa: CASSPQRGQTETQYF

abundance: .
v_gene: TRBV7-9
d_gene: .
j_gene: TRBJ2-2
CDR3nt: TGTGCCAGCAGCTTGGGGGTGAACACCGGGGAGCTGTTTTTT
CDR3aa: CASSLGVNTGELFF

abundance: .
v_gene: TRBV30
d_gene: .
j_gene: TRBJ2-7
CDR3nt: TGTGCCTGGGGAGAACCGGGAATCATCCACGAGCAGTACTTC
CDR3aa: CAWGEPGIIHEQYF

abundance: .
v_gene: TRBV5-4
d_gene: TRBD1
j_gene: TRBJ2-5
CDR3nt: TGTGCCAGCAGCCCGACAGGGGGCTGGGAGACCCAGTACTTC
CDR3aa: CASSPTGGWETQYF

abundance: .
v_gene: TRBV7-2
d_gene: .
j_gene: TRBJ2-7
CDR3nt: TGTGCCAGCAGTTTAGGGTTGAAATCCTACGAGCAGTACTTC
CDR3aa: CASSLGLKSYEQYF

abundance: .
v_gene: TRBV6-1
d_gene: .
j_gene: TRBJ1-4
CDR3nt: TGTGCCAGCTGTAACAGAGTAACTAATGAAAAACTGTTTTTT
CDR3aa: CASCNRVTNEKLFF

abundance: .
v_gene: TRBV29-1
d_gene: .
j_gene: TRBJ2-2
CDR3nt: TGCAGCGTTGGCAAACAGGGAACCGGGGAGCTGTTTTTT
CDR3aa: CSVGKQGTGELFF

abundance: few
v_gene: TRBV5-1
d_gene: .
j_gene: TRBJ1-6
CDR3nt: TGCGCCAGCAGCCGCTCAGGGGCAGGCAATAATTCACCCCTCCACTTT
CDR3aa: CASSRSGAGNNSPLHF

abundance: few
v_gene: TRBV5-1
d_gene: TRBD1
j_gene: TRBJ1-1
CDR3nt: TGCGCCAGCAGCACCATAGTGCAGGGGGCCTCTGAAGCTTTCTTT
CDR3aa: CASSTIVQGASEAFF

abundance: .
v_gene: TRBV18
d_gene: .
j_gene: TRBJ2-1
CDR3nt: TGTGCCAGCTCACCACTAGGACAAGACAATGAGCAGTTCTTC
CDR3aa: CASSPLGQDNEQFF

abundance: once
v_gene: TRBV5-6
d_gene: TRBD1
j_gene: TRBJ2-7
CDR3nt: TGTGCCAGCAGCCGCGGCCCAGGGACAGGGGGCCAGACGGCGTACTTC
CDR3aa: CASSRGPGTGGQTAYF

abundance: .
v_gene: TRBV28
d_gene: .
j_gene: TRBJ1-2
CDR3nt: TGTGCCAGCAGCGAAGGGTTGAGTGGCTACACCTTC
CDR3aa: CASSEGLSGYTF

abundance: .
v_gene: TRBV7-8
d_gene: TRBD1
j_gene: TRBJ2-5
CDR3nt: TGTGCCAGCAGCCTCAGGGGGCTGGAGACCCAGTACTTC
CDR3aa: CASSLRGLETQYF

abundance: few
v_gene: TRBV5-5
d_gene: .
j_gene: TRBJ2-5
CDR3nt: TGTGCCAGCAGCTTAGCCCGGGAGACCCAGTACTTC
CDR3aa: CASSLARETQYF

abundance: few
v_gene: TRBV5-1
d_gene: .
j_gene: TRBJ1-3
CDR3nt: TGCGCCAGCAGCGACTGGACACCGGGAAACACCATATATTTT
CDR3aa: CASSDWTPGNTIYF

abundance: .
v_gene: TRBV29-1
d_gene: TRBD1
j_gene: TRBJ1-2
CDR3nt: TGCAGCGCTGGACAGGCCCATGGCTACACCTTC
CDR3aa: CSAGQAHGYTF

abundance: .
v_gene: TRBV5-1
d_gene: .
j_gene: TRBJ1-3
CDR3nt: TGCGCCAGCAGCTTGGAAGTCTCTGGAAACACCATATATTTT
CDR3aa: CASSLEVSGNTIYF

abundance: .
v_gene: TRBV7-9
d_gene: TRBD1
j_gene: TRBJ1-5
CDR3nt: TGTGCCAGCAGCTGGGGACAGGGAACCGTCTATAGCAATCAGCCCCAGCATTTT
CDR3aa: CASSWGQGTVYSNQPQHF

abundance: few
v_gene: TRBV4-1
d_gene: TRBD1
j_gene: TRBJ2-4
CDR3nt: TGCGCCAGCAGCCAACCTGGGACAGCGATAGCCAAAAACATTCAGTACTTC
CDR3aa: CASSQPGTAIAKNIQYF